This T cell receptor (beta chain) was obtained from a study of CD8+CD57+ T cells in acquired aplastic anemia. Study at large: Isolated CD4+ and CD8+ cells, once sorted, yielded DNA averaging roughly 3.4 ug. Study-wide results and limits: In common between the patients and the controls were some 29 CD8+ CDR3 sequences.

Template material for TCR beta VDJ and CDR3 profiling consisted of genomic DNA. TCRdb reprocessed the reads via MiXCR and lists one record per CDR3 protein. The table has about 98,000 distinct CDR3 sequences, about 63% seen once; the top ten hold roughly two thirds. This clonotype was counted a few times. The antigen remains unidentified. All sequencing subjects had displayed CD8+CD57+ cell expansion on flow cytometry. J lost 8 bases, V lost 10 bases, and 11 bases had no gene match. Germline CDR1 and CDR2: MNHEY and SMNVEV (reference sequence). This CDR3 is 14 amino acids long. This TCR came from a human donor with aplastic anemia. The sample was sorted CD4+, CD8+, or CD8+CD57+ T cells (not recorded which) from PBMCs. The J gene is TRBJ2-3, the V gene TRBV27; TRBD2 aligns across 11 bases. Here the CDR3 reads CAILSLAGDGTQYF. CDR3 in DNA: TGTGCCATCCTTTCACTAGCGGGGGACGGTACGCAGTATTTT.